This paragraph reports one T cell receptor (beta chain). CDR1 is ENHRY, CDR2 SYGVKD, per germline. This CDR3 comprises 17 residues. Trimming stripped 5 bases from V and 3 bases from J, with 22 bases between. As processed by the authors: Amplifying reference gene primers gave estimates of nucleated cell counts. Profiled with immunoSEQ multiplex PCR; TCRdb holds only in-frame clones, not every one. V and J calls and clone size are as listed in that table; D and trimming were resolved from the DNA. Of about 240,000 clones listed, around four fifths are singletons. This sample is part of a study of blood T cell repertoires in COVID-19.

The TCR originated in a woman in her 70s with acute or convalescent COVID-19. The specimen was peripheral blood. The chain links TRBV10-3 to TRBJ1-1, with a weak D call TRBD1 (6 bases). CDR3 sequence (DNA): TGTGCCATCAGTTCAACCGGTCTAGCAGGGGCGTACACTGAAGCTTTCTTT. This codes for CAISSTGLAGAYTEAFF.